This TCR beta chain was sequenced in a study of blood T cell repertoires in COVID-19. In the original processing: Using reference gene primer amplification, nucleated cell counts were estimated. Clones were sequenced by immunoSEQ multiplex PCR, and TCRdb holds only the in-frame ones, with some missing. V and J calls and clone size are copied from that table; D and trimming were computed from the DNA. Of roughly 190,000 clones detected, roughly 89% appear once; the ten largest clones hold 3.2%. This TCR derives from a woman in her 30s who had been exposed to COVID-19. The sample comprised PBMCs or T cells enriched from blood (not recorded which).

CDR3 amino acids: CASASTPDSNQPQHF. CDR3 nucleotide sequence: TGCGCCAGCGCCTCGACACCCGATAGCAATCAGCCCCAGCATTTT. This sequence joins TRBV5-1 and TRBJ1-5; no firm D call. V lost 7 bases to trimming and J lost 0 bases, with 14 bases between them. The CDR3 runs to 15 residues. CDR1 and CDR2 (germline): SGHRS, YFSETQ.